The 5 T cell receptor beta chains below were found in one sample sequenced in a study of blood T cell repertoires in COVID-19. Clones were read by immunoSEQ multiplex PCR, and TCRdb kept only the in-frame ones, dropping some. The table records 250,000 or so clones, approximately 89% of them present only once. The sequenced material came from PBMCs or T cells enriched from blood (not recorded which). These TCRs come from a man aged 35 to 55 who had been exposed to COVID-19.

The rearrangement links TRBV6-1 to TRBJ1-2; D remains ambiguous. This CDR3 is 14 amino acids long. V shed 2 bases and J shed 3 bases, with 10 bases lying between them. Germline CDR1 is MNHNS and CDR2 is SASEGT. CDR3 nucleotide sequence: TGTGCCAGCAGTGAAACCTTCTATGACTATGGCTACACCTTC. Translation: CASSETFYDYGYTF.

The rearrangement uses TRBV7-9 and TRBJ1-4, with D uncertain. The germline gives CDR1 SEHNR, CDR2 FQNEAQ (reference sequence). The CDR3 runs to 17 residues. The V end was cut by 1 base, the J end by 7 bases, with 19 bases between. The CDR3 here is CASSLGVGGTFGEKLFF. CDR3 in DNA: TGTGCCAGCAGCTTAGGTGTGGGAGGAACCTTTGGTGAAAAACTGTTTTTT.

The CDR3 region is CASSPGTENSPLHF. The CDR3 nucleotides are TGTGCCAGCTCACCCGGGACAGAAAATTCACCCCTCCACTTT. This chain connects TRBV18 to TRBJ1-6; 7 bases fit TRBD1. The CDR3 runs to 14 residues. Germline lookup yields CDR1 KGHSH and CDR2 LQKENI. Trimming removed 3 bases from V and 7 bases from J; junction bases left unmatched: 3.

In the case of this clone: The sample contains more than one DNA sequence encoding this CDR3. This CDR3 reads CASSRTGGTEAFF. The CDR3 DNA sequence: TGTGCCAGTAGTAGGACAGGGGGAACTGAAGCTTTCTTT. The J gene is TRBJ1-1, the V gene TRBV19; 10 bases are a match to TRBD1. Germline-derived CDR1 and CDR2 are LNHDA and SQIVND (reference sequence). V was clipped by 4 bases and J by 5 bases; unmatched bases: 1. The CDR3 runs 13 residues.

Written as DNA, the CDR3 is TGTGCCAGCAGCGGACTAGCGGCAGACAATGAGCAGTTCTTC. Protein product: CASSGLAADNEQFF. The gene calls are TRBV9 and TRBJ2-1; 9 bases are shared with TRBD2. CDR1 SGDLS and CDR2 YYNGEE come from the germline V gene. This CDR3 comprises 14 residues. The J segment lost 5 bases and the V segment lost 3 bases, leaving 3 bases of the junction unmatched.